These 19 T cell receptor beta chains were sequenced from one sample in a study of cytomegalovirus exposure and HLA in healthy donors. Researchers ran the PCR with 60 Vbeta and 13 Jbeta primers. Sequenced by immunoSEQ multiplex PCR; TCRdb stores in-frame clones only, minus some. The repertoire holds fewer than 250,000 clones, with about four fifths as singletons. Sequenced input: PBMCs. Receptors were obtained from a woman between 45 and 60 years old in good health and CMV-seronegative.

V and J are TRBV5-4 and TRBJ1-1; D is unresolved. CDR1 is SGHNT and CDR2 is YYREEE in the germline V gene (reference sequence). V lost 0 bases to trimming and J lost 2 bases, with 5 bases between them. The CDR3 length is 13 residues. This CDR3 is CASSLDSNTEAFF. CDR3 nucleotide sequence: TGTGCCAGCAGCTTGGACAGTAACACTGAAGCTTTCTTT. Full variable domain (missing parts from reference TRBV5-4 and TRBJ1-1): ETGVTQSPTHLIKTRGQQVTLRCSSQSGHNTVSWYQQALGQGPQFIFQYYREEENGRGNFPPRFSGLQFPNYSSELNVNALELDDSALYLCASSLDSNTEAFFGQGTRLTVV.

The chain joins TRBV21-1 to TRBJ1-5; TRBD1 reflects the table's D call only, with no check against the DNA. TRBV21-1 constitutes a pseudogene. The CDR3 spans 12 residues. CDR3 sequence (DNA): TGTGTATTACAGGGCCCCCATCAGCCCCAGCATTTT. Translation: CVLQGPHQPQHF.

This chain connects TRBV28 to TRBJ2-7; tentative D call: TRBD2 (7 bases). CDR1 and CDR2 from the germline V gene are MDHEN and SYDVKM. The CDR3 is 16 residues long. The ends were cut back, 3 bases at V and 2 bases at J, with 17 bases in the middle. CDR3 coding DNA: TGTGCCAGCAGTTTGGGCCCGGGGGGCGGGCCCTACGAGCAGTACTTC. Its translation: CASSLGPGGGPYEQYF.

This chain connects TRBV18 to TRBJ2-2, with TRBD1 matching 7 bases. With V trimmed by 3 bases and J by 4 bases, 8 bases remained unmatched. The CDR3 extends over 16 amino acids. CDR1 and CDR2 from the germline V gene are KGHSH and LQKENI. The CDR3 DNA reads TGTGCCAGCTCACCCGGGAAACAGGGGACCACCGGGGAGCTGTTTTTT. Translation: CASSPGKQGTTGELFF.

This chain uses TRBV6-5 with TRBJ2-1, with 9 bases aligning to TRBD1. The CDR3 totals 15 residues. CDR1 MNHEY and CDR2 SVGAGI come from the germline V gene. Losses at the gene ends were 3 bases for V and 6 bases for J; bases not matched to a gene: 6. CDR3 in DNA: TGTGCCAGCAGTTATATCGGGACAGGGAGCAATGAGCAGTTCTTC. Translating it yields CASSYIGTGSNEQFF.

The CDR3 region is CATSTGVGQPQHF. CDR3 bases: TGTGCCACCAGCACAGGGGTTGGTCAGCCCCAGCATTTT. The gene calls are TRBV15 and TRBJ1-5, with D possibly matching TRBD1 (6 bases). Germline V CDR1 and CDR2: LNHNV, YYDKDF (reference sequence). The V end lost 4 bases, the J end lost 6 bases, and 10 bases lay between the germline ends. The CDR3 totals 13 residues.

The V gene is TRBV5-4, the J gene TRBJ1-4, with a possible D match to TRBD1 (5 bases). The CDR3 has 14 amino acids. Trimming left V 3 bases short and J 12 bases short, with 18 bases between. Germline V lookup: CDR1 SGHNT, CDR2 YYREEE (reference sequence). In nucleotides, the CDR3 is TGTGCCAGCAGCTCCGGAACCGCCCGGGGGGAACTGTTTTTT. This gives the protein CASSSGTARGELFF. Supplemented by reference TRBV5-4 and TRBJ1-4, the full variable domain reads ETGVTQSPTHLIKTRGQQVTLRCSSQSGHNTVSWYQQALGQGPQFIFQYYREEENGRGNFPPRFSGLQFPNYSSELNVNALELDDSALYLCASSSGTARGELFFGSGTQLSVL.

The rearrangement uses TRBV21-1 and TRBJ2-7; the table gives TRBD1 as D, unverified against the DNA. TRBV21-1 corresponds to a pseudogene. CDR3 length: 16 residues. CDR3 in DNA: TGTGCCAGCAGCAAAGGTGCCAACAGGGCGGACTACGAGCAGTACTTC. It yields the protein CASSKGANRADYEQYF.

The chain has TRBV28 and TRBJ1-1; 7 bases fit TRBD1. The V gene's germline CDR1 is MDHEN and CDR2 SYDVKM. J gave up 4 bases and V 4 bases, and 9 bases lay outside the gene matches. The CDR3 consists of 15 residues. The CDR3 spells CASSSLRTGPTEAFF. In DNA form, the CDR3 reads TGTGCCAGCAGTTCACTCAGGACAGGACCCACTGAAGCTTTCTTT.

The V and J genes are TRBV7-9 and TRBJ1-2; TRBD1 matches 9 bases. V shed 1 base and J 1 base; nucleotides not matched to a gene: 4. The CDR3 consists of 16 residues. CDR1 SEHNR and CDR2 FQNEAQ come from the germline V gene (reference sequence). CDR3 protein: CASSLVGDRVNYGYTF. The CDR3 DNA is TGTGCCAGCAGCTTAGTTGGGGACAGGGTTAACTATGGCTACACCTTC.

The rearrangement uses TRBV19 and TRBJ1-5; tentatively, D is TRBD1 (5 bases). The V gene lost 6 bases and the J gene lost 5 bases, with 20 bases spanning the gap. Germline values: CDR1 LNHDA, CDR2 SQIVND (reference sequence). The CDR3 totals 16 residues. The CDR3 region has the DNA TGTGCCAGTAGGCTCAGGGCGGAGTTGAGTTATCAGCCCCAGCATTTT. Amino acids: CASRLRAELSYQPQHF.

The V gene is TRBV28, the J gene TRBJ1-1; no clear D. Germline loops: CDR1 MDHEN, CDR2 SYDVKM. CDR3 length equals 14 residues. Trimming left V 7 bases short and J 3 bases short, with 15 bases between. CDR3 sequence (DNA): TGTGCCAGCACCCCTTTAGGAGGATACACTGAAGCTTTCTTT. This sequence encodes CASTPLGGYTEAFF.

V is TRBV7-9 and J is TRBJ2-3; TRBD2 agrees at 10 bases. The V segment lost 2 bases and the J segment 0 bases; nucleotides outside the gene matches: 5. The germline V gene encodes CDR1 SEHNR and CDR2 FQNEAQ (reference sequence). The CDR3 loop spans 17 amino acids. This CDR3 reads CASSLSGLAVSTDTQYF. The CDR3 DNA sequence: TGTGCCAGCAGCTTATCCGGACTAGCGGTAAGCACAGATACGCAGTATTTT.

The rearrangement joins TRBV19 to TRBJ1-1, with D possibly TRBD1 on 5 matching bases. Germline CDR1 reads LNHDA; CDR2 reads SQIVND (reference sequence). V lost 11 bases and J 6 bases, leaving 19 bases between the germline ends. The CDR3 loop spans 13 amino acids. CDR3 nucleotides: TGTGCCGCCCTAAGGTCAGGGTGGCCTGAAGCTTTCTTT. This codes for CAALRSGWPEAFF.

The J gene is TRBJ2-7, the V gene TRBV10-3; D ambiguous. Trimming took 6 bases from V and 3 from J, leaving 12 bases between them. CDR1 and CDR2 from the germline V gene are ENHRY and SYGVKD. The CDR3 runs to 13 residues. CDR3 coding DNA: TGTGCCATCAGGGCGGATCCTATCTACGAGCAGTACTTC. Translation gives CAIRADPIYEQYF.

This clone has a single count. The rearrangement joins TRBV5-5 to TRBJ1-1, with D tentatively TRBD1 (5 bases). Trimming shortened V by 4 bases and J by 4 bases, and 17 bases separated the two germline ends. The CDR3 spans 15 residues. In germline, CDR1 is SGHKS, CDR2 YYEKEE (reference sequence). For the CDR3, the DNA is TGTGCCAGCAGCCCCTTCGGCGGGGGTGGCACTGAAGCTTTCTTT. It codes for CASSPFGGGGTEAFF.

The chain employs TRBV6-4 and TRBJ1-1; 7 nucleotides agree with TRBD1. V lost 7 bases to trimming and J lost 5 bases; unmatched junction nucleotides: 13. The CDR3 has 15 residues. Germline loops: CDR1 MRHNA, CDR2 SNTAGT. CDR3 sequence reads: CASTRDSGLETEAFF. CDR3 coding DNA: TGTGCCAGCACCCGGGACAGTGGGCTGGAGACTGAAGCTTTCTTT.

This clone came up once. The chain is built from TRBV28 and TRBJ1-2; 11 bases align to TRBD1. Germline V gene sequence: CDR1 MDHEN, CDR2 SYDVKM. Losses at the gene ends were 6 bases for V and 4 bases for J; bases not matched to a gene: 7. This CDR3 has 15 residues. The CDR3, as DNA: TGTGCCAGCAGGCGGACAGGGGGCGGAGGCTATGGCTACACCTTC. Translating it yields CASRRTGGGGYGYTF.

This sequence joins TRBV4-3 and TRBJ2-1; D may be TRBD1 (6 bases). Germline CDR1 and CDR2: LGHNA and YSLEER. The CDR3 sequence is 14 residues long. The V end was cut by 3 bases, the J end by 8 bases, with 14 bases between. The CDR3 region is CASSHRDQGYEQFF. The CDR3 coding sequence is TGCGCCAGCAGCCACCGGGACCAGGGGTATGAGCAGTTCTTC.